This entry describes one TCR beta chain. The CDR3 runs to 13 residues. The germline V and J ends were trimmed by 8 bases and 4 bases, with 11 bases remaining between them. Germline lookup yields CDR1 MNHEY and CDR2 SVGAGI. How the authors handled the data: Reference gene primer amplification gave estimated nucleated cell counts. This table comes from immunoSEQ multiplex PCR, and its TCRdb copy is limited to in-frame clones, with some not included. The DNA was the basis for D and trimming; V, J and clone size are from that table. Among tens of thousands of clones listed, roughly four fifths were seen once. The data belong to a study of blood T cell repertoires in COVID-19. About the study: The United States, Italy and Spain were the sources of the acute and convalescent COVID-19 samples. PBMCs, B-cell-depleted T cells, or T cells were the source of the cDNA or gDNA that made up the material.

Specimen: peripheral blood. The origin of this receptor is a woman aged 80 or over with acute or convalescent COVID-19. The chain combines TRBV6-5 with TRBJ2-2, with TRBD1 as a possible D gene (5 bases). The CDR3 bases are TGTGCCAGCCGCAGGGATTCCACCGGGGAGCTGTTTTTT. As protein: CASRRDSTGELFF.